A single sample is the source of the 24 T cell receptor beta chains below, sequenced in a study of PD-1 blockade in classical Hodgkin lymphoma. The time point here: cycle 4 day 1 (C4D1), after more than five weeks of nivolumab. Patients all relapsed after autologous stem cell transplantation, and there was variation in brentuximab vedotin exposure. The table came from immunoSEQ multiplex PCR; TCRdb's copy has only in-frame clones and leaves some out. The table includes tens of thousands of clones, around 68% detected once. Material: peripheral blood mononuclear cells (PBMCs), obtained before the fourth cycle of nivolumab. The receptors come from a human donor with classical Hodgkin lymphoma.

The chain couples TRBV7-6 to TRBJ2-2; 8 bases fit TRBD2. CDR3 length: 16 residues. Germline V gene lookup returns CDR1 SGHVS and CDR2 FNYEAQ. V trimming: 8 bases; J trimming: 6 bases; junction bases outside the gene matches: 14. CDR3 coding DNA: TGTGCCAGCGTTCGAAGGACTAGCATTCACCCCGGGGAGCTGTTTTTT. Translating it yields CASVRRTSIHPGELFF. The whole variable domain, remainder taken from reference TRBV7-6 and TRBJ2-2, is GAGVSQSPRYKVTKRGQDVALRCDPISGHVSLYWYRQALGQGPEFLTYFNYEAQQDKSGLPNDRFSAERPEGSISTLTIQRTEQRDSAMYRCASVRRTSIHPGELFFGEGSRLTVL.

A word on this clone: One end of the junction is discordant with germline, which a read error may explain. The chain has TRBV4-2 and TRBJ2-7, with D unclear. The germline CDR1 and CDR2 sequences are LGHNA and YNFKEQ. The CDR3 has 12 residues. CDR3 region: CASSQGAFGQNF. The CDR3 nucleotides are TGTGCCAGCAGCCAAGGGGCGTTCGGGCAAAACTTC.

This chain connects TRBV6-6 to TRBJ2-7; 10 bases are shared with TRBD1. There are 16 residues in the CDR3. V shed 2 bases, J shed 4 bases, and the junction held 8 bases outside the gene matches. Per germline, CDR1 MNHNY and CDR2 SVGAGI (reference sequence). CDR3 loop: CASSYQATGGRYEQYF. For the CDR3, the DNA is TGTGCCAGCAGTTACCAGGCGACAGGGGGCAGGTACGAGCAGTACTTC.

The CDR3 spells CATGTTETQYF. The CDR3 nucleotides read TGTGCCACCGGTACAACGGAGACCCAGTACTTC. The chain has TRBV25-1 and TRBJ2-5; the D is unclear. CDR3 length: 11 amino acids. Germline loops: CDR1 MGHDK, CDR2 SYGVNS. V was cut by 10 bases and J by 5 bases, with 11 bases left in between.

The chain recombines TRBV28 with TRBJ2-3, with D perhaps TRBD2 (6 bases). The CDR3 runs to 15 residues. Trimming cost V 4 bases and J 2 bases, with 13 bases left between them. Per the germline V gene, CDR1 is MDHEN and CDR2 is SYDVKM. The CDR3 nucleotides are TGTGCCAGCAGTTCGGGGGAGTCCCCCACAGATACGCAGTATTTT. It is translated as CASSSGESPTDTQYF. Complete variable domain (other parts from reference TRBV28 and TRBJ2-3): DVKVTQSSRYLVKRTGEKVFLECVQDMDHENMFWYRQDPGLGLRLIYFSYDVKMKEKGDIPEGYSVSREKKERFSLILESASTNQTSMYLCASSSGESPTDTQYFGPGTRLTVL.

V gene TRBV5-4 combines with J gene TRBJ2-2; TRBD2 aligns across 7 bases. Germline V gene data show CDR1 as SGHNT and CDR2 as YYREEE (reference sequence). The CDR3 runs 15 residues. Unmatched junction bases numbered 6, after V lost 1 base and J lost 6 bases. The CDR3 DNA follows: TGTGCCAGCAGCTTGAGGGGCGGGAGCCCCGGGGAGCTGTTTTTT. Encoded protein: CASSLRGGSPGELFF.

The chain has TRBV15 and TRBJ1-1; 9 nucleotides match TRBD1. V was pared by 3 bases and J by 0 bases, with 2 bases of the junction left unmatched. Germline CDR1 LNHNV, CDR2 YYDKDF (reference sequence). The CDR3 loop spans 15 amino acids. CDR3 amino acids: CATSRDRGLNTEAFF. CDR3 DNA: TGTGCCACCAGCAGGGACAGGGGTTTGAACACTGAAGCTTTCTTT. Full variable domain (remainder filled in from reference TRBV15 and TRBJ1-1): DAMVIQNPRYQVTQFGKPVTLSCSQTLNHNVMYWYQQKSSQAPKLLFHYYDKDFNNEADTPDNFQSRRPNTSFCFLDIRSPGLGDTAMYLCATSRDRGLNTEAFFGQGTRLTVV.

The chain combines TRBV27 with TRBJ2-1, with 7 nucleotides matching TRBD1. V was pared by 6 bases and J by 4 bases, with 6 bases of the junction left unmatched. CDR1 and CDR2 (germline): MNHEY, SMNVEV (reference sequence). The CDR3 extends over 14 amino acids. CDR3 in amino acids: CASRLGGPYNEQFF. As DNA, the CDR3 is TGTGCCAGCAGATTAGGGGGCCCTTACAATGAGCAGTTCTTC.

The chain uses TRBV19 and TRBJ1-4, with 9 bases fitting TRBD1. The V and J ends lost 11 bases and 1 base, in that order; junction bases with no gene match: 14. The CDR3 sequence is 17 residues long. The germline V gene encodes CDR1 LNHDA and CDR2 SQIVND (reference sequence). For the CDR3, the DNA is TGTGCCGGATGCCGGAACAGGGGGCGCCTAACTAATGAAAAACTGTTTTTT. It is translated as CAGCRNRGRLTNEKLFF.

The chain has TRBV5-5 and TRBJ1-4; D unresolved. Trimming removed 2 bases at V and 5 bases at J, with 10 bases between. Germline V gives CDR1 SGHKS, CDR2 YYEKEE (reference sequence). The CDR3 totals 14 residues. In nucleotides, the CDR3 is TGTGCCAGCAGCTTTAGCCCCACGAATGAAAAACTGTTTTTT. Translated: CASSFSPTNEKLFF.

As for this clone: A junction end diverges from the germline sequence, so it may reflect a read error. V gene TRBV7-7 combines with J gene TRBJ2-1; 16 bases are shared with TRBD2. CDR3 length equals 16 residues. CDR1 is SSHAT and CDR2 is FNYEAQ in the germline V gene (reference sequence). CDR3 nucleotides: TGTGCTAGCAGCCCCGGGACTAGCGGGAGGGGGAATGAGCAGTTCTTC. Amino acid sequence: CASSPGTSGRGNEQFF.

The rearrangement uses TRBV6-6 and TRBJ1-2; 10 positions match TRBD1. This CDR3 contains 15 residues. The V and J ends lost 6 bases and 8 bases, in that order; junction bases with no gene match: 12. Germline V CDR1 and CDR2: MNHNY, SVGAGI (reference sequence). The CDR3 bases are TGTGCCAGCAGCATAGCCTGGGGACAGGGGTACGGCTACACCTTC. As protein: CASSIAWGQGYGYTF.

The chain is built from TRBV21-1 and TRBJ1-5. TRBV21-1 constitutes a pseudogene. The CDR3 runs 19 residues. The CDR3 region is CASSKGVWGSYYSNQPQHF. In nucleotides, the CDR3 is TGTGCCAGCAGCAAGGGAGTTTGGGGGTCCTACTATAGCAATCAGCCCCAGCATTTT.

The chain links TRBV7-9 to TRBJ2-7; maybe TRBD2 (6 bases). V was cut by 0 bases and J by 2 bases, with 14 bases left in between. Looked up from germline, CDR1 is SEHNR and CDR2 is FQNEAQ (reference sequence). The CDR3 covers 16 residues. For the CDR3, the DNA is TGTGCCAGCAGCTTAGCCTCGGGACTGCGCACCTACGAGCAGTACTTC. This sequence encodes CASSLASGLRTYEQYF.

The chain uses TRBV27 and TRBJ1-2; the D gene is possibly TRBD1 (5 bases). This CDR3 comprises 12 residues. The ends were cut back, 1 base at V and 8 bases at J, with 8 bases in the middle. Looked up from germline, CDR1 is MNHEY and CDR2 is SMNVEV (reference sequence). CDR3 sequence: CASSLYGDGYTF. The CDR3 nucleotides are TGTGCCAGCAGTTTATATGGGGACGGCTACACCTTC.

This chain joins TRBV29-1 and TRBJ1-1; possible D gene TRBD1, 6 bases. V lost 8 bases to trimming and J lost 6 bases, with 16 bases between them. This CDR3 region has 12 residues. Germline V gene data show CDR1 as SQVTM and CDR2 as ANQGSEA. DNA of the CDR3: TGCAGCACGACAGGTTCGGAGGCTGAAGCTTTCTTT. This sequence encodes CSTTGSEAEAFF.

V is TRBV7-8 and J is TRBJ2-5; 7 positions agree with TRBD1. Per the germline V gene, CDR1 is SGHVS and CDR2 is FQNEAQ. J gave up 2 bases and V 4 bases, and 4 bases lay outside the gene matches. The CDR3 contains 14 residues. CDR3 sequence reads: CASSSGTVQETQYF. As DNA, the CDR3 is TGTGCCAGCAGCTCTGGGACAGTACAAGAGACCCAGTACTTC.

The J gene is TRBJ1-2, the V gene TRBV19; D possibly corresponds to TRBD1 (5 bases). The CDR3 sequence is 14 residues long. Trimming stripped 2 bases from V and 3 bases from J, with 10 bases between. The germline V gene encodes CDR1 LNHDA and CDR2 SQIVND (reference sequence). The chain's CDR3 is CASSILDRDYGYTF. Written as DNA, the CDR3 is TGTGCCAGTAGTATACTCGACAGAGACTATGGCTACACCTTC.

This clone has only a few counts. The chain is built from TRBV7-9 and TRBJ2-7; 8 nucleotides match TRBD1. Trimming took 5 bases from V and 0 from J; bases not matched to a gene: 6. The V gene's germline CDR1 is SEHNR and CDR2 FQNEAQ (reference sequence). This CDR3 has 15 amino acids. CDR3 sequence reads: CASSDRGLGSYEQYF. In DNA form, the CDR3 reads TGTGCCAGCAGCGACAGGGGCCTGGGCTCCTACGAGCAGTACTTC.

The chain joins TRBV18 to TRBJ2-3; 7 nucleotides agree with TRBD2. The germline V gene encodes CDR1 KGHSH and CDR2 LQKENI. The junction had 9 bases not matched to a gene; V was cut back by 2 bases and J by 7 bases. CDR3 size: 15 residues. CDR3 nucleotide sequence: TGTGCCAGCTCACCAAGGGTAGCGGGTATGCATACGCAGTATTTT. Translation: CASSPRVAGMHTQYF.

V is TRBV10-3 and J is TRBJ1-3; 9 bases fit TRBD1. With 8 bases clipped from V and 5 bases from J, the junction kept 4 bases outside the gene matches. Germline CDR1 and CDR2: ENHRY and SYGVKD. The CDR3 has 13 residues. The CDR3 is CAIAGQGRNTIYF. CDR3 nucleotide sequence: TGTGCCATCGCGGGACAGGGTCGAAACACCATATATTTT.

The DNA for the CDR3 is TGTGCCAGCAGCAAGGACTACGAGGATCATGGCTACACCTTC. Its translation is CASSKDYEDHGYTF. The J gene is TRBJ1-2, the V gene TRBV7-9; D gene ambiguous. Germline CDR1 SEHNR, CDR2 FQNEAQ (reference sequence). The CDR3 sequence is 14 residues long. Trimming removed 5 bases from V and 6 bases from J, with 16 bases in between.

This clone turned up a few times. This rearrangement joins TRBV28 to TRBJ2-5, with a weak D call TRBD2 (5 bases). The germline V and J ends were trimmed by 3 bases and 3 bases, with 8 bases remaining between them. Germline V gives CDR1 MDHEN, CDR2 SYDVKM. The CDR3 runs to 13 residues. The CDR3 here is CASSFRREETQYF. The CDR3 bases are TGTGCCAGCAGTTTCCGGCGGGAAGAGACCCAGTACTTC.

The chain couples TRBV5-6 to TRBJ1-6; the D gene is possibly TRBD1 (6 bases). This CDR3 spans 14 amino acids. Germline CDR1 is SGHDT and CDR2 is YYEEEE. Trimming took 2 bases from V and 10 from J, leaving 13 bases between them. CDR3 protein: CASSFSRGWSPLHF. The CDR3 DNA reads as TGTGCCAGCAGCTTTAGCAGGGGTTGGTCACCCCTCCACTTT.